This entry lists 28 T cell receptor beta chains sequenced from one sample in a study of blood T cell repertoires in COVID-19 (TCRdb year 2020). Libraries were constructed by the immunoSEQ multiplex PCR assay. The table was pulled from immuneACCESS by TCRdb, which kept in-frame rearrangements only. Such tables lose some clones; where checked, under half of the loss comes from unresolved V genes, and the rest has no known cause. The sample table records around 140,000 clones; 70% to 85% of these occur just once. The ten largest clones add up to about 15% of the sample. Sequencing was performed on peripheral blood. The receptors shown here come from a woman of 80 years or more with acute or convalescent COVID-19.

This chain uses TRBV25-1 with TRBJ2-1; the D gene is possibly TRBD2 (6 bases). CDR1 is MGHDK, CDR2 SYGVNS, per germline. The CDR3 loop spans 16 amino acids. V dropped 7 bases and J dropped 5 bases, with 21 bases sitting between them. CDR3: CASTPGLGGGDNEQFF. The CDR3 nucleotides are TGTGCCAGCACCCCCGGGCTTGGGGGAGGTGACAATGAGCAGTTCTTC.

The J gene is TRBJ2-1, the V gene TRBV4-3; tentative D call: TRBD1 (6 bases). From germline, CDR1 is LGHNA and CDR2 YSLEER. V was shortened by 0 bases and J by 0 bases, with 12 bases between the two germline ends. The CDR3 extends over 17 amino acids. The CDR3 spells CASSQDGGLSSYNEQFF. The CDR3 nucleotides read TGCGCCAGCAGCCAAGATGGGGGCCTTAGCTCCTACAATGAGCAGTTCTTC.

Points on this clone: A much larger clone differs from this one at a single base, so this may be a read error. This chain uses TRBV2 with TRBJ2-7; D not resolved. The V gene's germline CDR1 is SNHLY and CDR2 FYNNEI. The V end lost 5 bases, the J end lost 2 bases, and 7 bases lay between the germline ends. This CDR3 comprises 12 residues. CDR3 sequence: CASSPVPYEQYF. The CDR3 region has the DNA TGTGCCAGCAGTCCCGTCCCCTACGAGCAGTACTTC.

This clone has a single count. The chain carries TRBV5-4 and TRBJ1-4; D uncertain. Germline CDR1 SGHNT, CDR2 YYREEE (reference sequence). V lost 4 bases to trimming and J lost 5 bases, with 9 bases between them. This CDR3 is 13 amino acids long. The DNA of the CDR3 is TGTGCCAGCAGCCACGGGTCCAATGAAAAACTGTTTTTT. This gives the protein CASSHGSNEKLFF.

In this sample, this clone turned up once. Written as DNA, the CDR3 is TGTGCCAGCAGTCCCCGGGACGGGGGCTACGAGCAGTACTTC. Its protein is CASSPRDGGYEQYF. This chain joins TRBV6-1 and TRBJ2-7; D is possibly TRBD2 (6 bases). The V end was cut by 5 bases, the J end by 3 bases, with 14 bases between. The CDR3 sequence is 14 residues long. The germline CDR1 and CDR2 sequences are MNHNS and SASEGT.

The chain employs TRBV12-3 or TRBV12-4 and TRBJ2-3, with 7 nucleotides matching TRBD1. J lost 11 bases, V lost 4 bases, and 9 bases had no gene match. The length of the CDR3 is 13 residues. As DNA, the CDR3 is TGTGCCAGCAGTTCCGGGGTGGACAGGAAGCAGTATTTT. Translated: CASSSGVDRKQYF.

This rearrangement joins TRBV5-5 to TRBJ1-2, with D unresolved. There are 15 residues in the CDR3. Per the germline V gene, CDR1 is SGHKS and CDR2 is YYEKEE (reference sequence). The V end lost 0 bases, the J end lost 3 bases, and 12 bases lay between the germline ends. In DNA form, the CDR3 reads TGTGCCAGCAGCTTGGCCTCGGGAAGGGACTATGGCTACACCTTC. The encoded protein is CASSLASGRDYGYTF.

The gene calls are TRBV30 and TRBJ1-2, with 7 bases aligning to TRBD1. CDR1 is GTSNPN and CDR2 is SVGIG in the germline V gene (reference sequence). The length of the CDR3 is 12 residues. V was clipped by 3 bases and J by 2 bases; unmatched bases: 0. The CDR3 region has the DNA TGTGCCTGGAGGGACAGGAACTATGGCTACACCTTC. This translates into CAWRDRNYGYTF.

This chain links TRBV12-5 with TRBJ1-1, with a weak D call TRBD1 (6 bases). V shed 6 bases and J shed 6 bases, with 17 bases lying between them. The CDR3 covers 14 residues. Germline CDR1 is LGHNT and CDR2 is FRNRAP. The CDR3 is CASGRSSGVPEAFF. For the CDR3, the DNA is TGTGCTAGTGGACGGAGCTCAGGGGTTCCTGAAGCTTTCTTT.

The chain has TRBV19 and TRBJ1-1; D uncertain. The CDR3 loop spans 13 amino acids. V lost 0 bases, J lost 11 bases, and 13 bases lay in between. Germline values: CDR1 LNHDA, CDR2 SQIVND (reference sequence). For the CDR3, the DNA is TGTGCCAGTAGTATAGATGAGGCCTCACGGGCTTTCTTT. It encodes CASSIDEASRAFF.

The CDR3 DNA sequence: TGTGCCAGCCGAGAAGCGCTCCAGGGACAAGAGACCCAGTACTTC. Its translation is CASREALQGQETQYF. The genes are TRBV7-2 and TRBJ2-5; a weak D match, TRBD1 (5 bases). The CDR3 has 15 amino acids. Germline lookup yields CDR1 SGHTA and CDR2 FQGNSA. V was shortened by 8 bases and J by 2 bases, with 18 bases between the two germline ends.

The V call is TRBV3-1 (or the pseudogene TRBV3-2), the J call TRBJ1-5, with 7 bases fitting TRBD1. The CDR3 runs to 16 residues. CDR1 LGHDT and CDR2 YNNKEL come from the germline V gene (reference sequence). V dropped 0 bases and J dropped 6; count of bases not matched to a gene: 8. The CDR3 spells CASSQDKWTGPQPQHF. DNA of the CDR3: TGTGCCAGCAGCCAAGATAAGTGGACAGGACCTCAGCCCCAGCATTTT.

The chain couples TRBV4-1 to TRBJ2-6; perhaps TRBD2 as D (5 bases). Trimming took 4 bases from V and 3 from J, leaving 19 bases between them. CDR3 size: 18 residues. Germline V lookup: CDR1 MGHRA, CDR2 YSYEKL. The CDR3 is CASSRLPSGPFGANVLTF. The CDR3 DNA is TGCGCCAGCAGCCGTCTTCCCAGCGGTCCCTTTGGGGCCAACGTCCTGACTTTC.

This rearrangement joins TRBV5-1 to TRBJ1-3, with TRBD1 matching over 8 bases. Germline V gene lookup returns CDR1 SGHRS and CDR2 YFSETQ. The CDR3 loop spans 14 amino acids. V shed 4 bases, J shed 2 bases, and the junction held 2 bases outside the gene matches. The CDR3 spells CASSVQGAGNTIYF. CDR3 nucleotides: TGCGCCAGCAGCGTACAGGGGGCTGGAAACACCATATATTTT.

The chain recombines TRBV19 with TRBJ2-2; TRBD1 agrees at 10 bases. Germline assignment: CDR1 LNHDA and CDR2 SQIVND (reference sequence). The CDR3 is 18 residues long. V shed 1 base, J shed 4 bases, and the junction held 9 bases outside the gene matches. Written as DNA, the CDR3 is TGTGCCAGTAGTATAGGCCCCTCCGGGACAGGGGCCACCGGGGAGCTGTTTTTT. Translated: CASSIGPSGTGATGELFF.

The sample holds a few counts of this clone. The rearrangement joins TRBV3-1 (or the pseudogene TRBV3-2) to TRBJ1-4; 7 bases fit TRBD1. Per germline, CDR1 LGHDT and CDR2 YNNKEL (reference sequence). The CDR3 covers 18 residues. The ends lost 0 bases at V and 5 bases at J; junction bases unmatched: 12. As DNA, the CDR3 is TGTGCCAGCAGCCAAGAGCGAGGGTTTGGGACAGTAAATGAAAAACTGTTTTTT. Encoded protein: CASSQERGFGTVNEKLFF.

The chain employs TRBV3-1 (or the pseudogene TRBV3-2) and TRBJ2-1; no clear D. Germline lookup yields CDR1 LGHDT and CDR2 YNNKEL (reference sequence). V lost 6 bases and J 9 bases, leaving 15 bases between the germline ends. The CDR3 extends over 13 amino acids. The CDR3 sequence is CASRDLEVGEQFF. In DNA form, the CDR3 reads TGTGCCAGCAGGGATTTAGAGGTGGGTGAGCAGTTCTTC.

The CDR3 DNA sequence: TGTGCCAGCAGCCGCGGGACAGGGGGTGGCTATGGCTACACCTTC. It specifies CASSRGTGGGYGYTF. The V gene is TRBV7-8, the J gene TRBJ1-2; TRBD1 matches 11 bases. CDR3 size: 15 residues. Trimming took 5 bases from V and 4 from J; bases not matched to a gene: 6. Germline-derived CDR1 and CDR2 are SGHVS and FQNEAQ.

In DNA, the CDR3 is TGTGCCAGCAGTGCCGACAGGATCTCCTACGAGCAGTACTTC. Encoded protein: CASSADRISYEQYF. This rearrangement joins TRBV2 to TRBJ2-7; D is possibly TRBD1 (6 bases). Germline-derived CDR1 and CDR2 are SNHLY and FYNNEI. Trimming shortened V by 4 bases and J by 0 bases, and 10 bases separated the two germline ends. This CDR3 is 14 amino acids long.

This clone was counted a few times. The CDR3 bases are TGCGCCAGCAGCTTGGCCCCGGACACTGAAGCTTTCTTT. Residues: CASSLAPDTEAFF. The V and J genes are TRBV5-1 and TRBJ1-1; D is undetermined. V lost 0 bases, J lost 3 bases, and 6 bases lay in between. CDR3 length: 13 amino acids. Germline V gene sequence: CDR1 SGHRS, CDR2 YFSETQ. The full variable domain, with the rest looked up from reference TRBV5-1 and TRBJ1-1, is KAGVTQTPRYLIKTRGQQVTLSCSPISGHRSVSWYQQTPGQGLQFLFEYFSETQRNKGNFPGRFSGRQFSNSRSEMNVSTLELGDSALYLCASSLAPDTEAFFGQGTRLTVV.

The chain joins TRBV2 to TRBJ1-6; weak D call: TRBD1 (5 bases). There are 14 residues in the CDR3. Germline CDR1 is SNHLY and CDR2 is FYNNEI. V lost 5 bases and J lost 3, with 8 bases in between. The DNA for the CDR3 is TGTGCCAGCAGTCAGCAGGGCTATAATTCACCCCTCCACTTT. Amino acids: CASSQQGYNSPLHF.

This chain connects TRBV29-1 to TRBJ2-3; D unresolved. Trimming pared 1 base from V and 4 bases from J, leaving 6 bases between. Germline V lookup: CDR1 SQVTM, CDR2 ANQGSEA. CDR3 length: 12 amino acids. The CDR3 region has the DNA TGCAGCGTTGAAGGACACCCAGATACGCAGTATTTT. This translates into CSVEGHPDTQYF.

The chain links TRBV4-1 to TRBJ2-3, with 8 positions matching TRBD1. Trimming took 1 base from V and 2 from J; bases not matched to a gene: 8. CDR3 length: 17 residues. Germline CDR1 and CDR2: MGHRA and YSYEKL. The CDR3 DNA is TGCGCCAGCAGCCAAGTAGGCACAGGGGGGACCACAGATACGCAGTATTTT. Translation gives CASSQVGTGGTTDTQYF.

This clone was recorded once. The V gene is TRBV11-3, the J gene TRBJ2-3, with a weak D call TRBD2 (7 bases). V was trimmed by 5 bases and J by 2 bases, leaving 17 bases between them. Germline V gene sequence: CDR1 SGHNT, CDR2 YENEEA. CDR3 size: 16 residues. The CDR3 region has the DNA TGTGCCAGCAGCAGGAGCTCCGGGGGGCTCACAGATACGCAGTATTTT. It specifies CASSRSSGGLTDTQYF.

The chain uses TRBV27 and TRBJ1-2, with 9 bases that match TRBD1. The CDR3 is 17 amino acids. CDR1 and CDR2 (germline): MNHEY, SMNVEV (reference sequence). Germline trimming cut 2 bases from V and 5 bases from J; bases unmatched to any gene: 12. Written as DNA, the CDR3 is TGTGCCAGCAGTTTAGCGTGGGACAGGGCCTTGGCTTATGGCTACACCTTC. Encoded protein: CASSLAWDRALAYGYTF.

This chain links TRBV19 with TRBJ1-1, with 7 bases fitting TRBD1. V was clipped by 3 bases and J by 4 bases; unmatched bases: 23. CDR3 size: 20 residues. Germline CDR1 LNHDA, CDR2 SQIVND (reference sequence). The CDR3 DNA sequence: TGTGCCAGTAGTATCAACAGGGGTCGGGGTATTTCTATTGGTGGCACTGAAGCTTTCTTT. Amino acids: CASSINRGRGISIGGTEAFF.

The chain couples TRBV6-5 to TRBJ1-4; TRBD1 agrees at 7 bases. The germline V gene encodes CDR1 MNHEY and CDR2 SVGAGI. V was clipped by 6 bases and J by 8 bases; unmatched bases: 3. The CDR3 extends over 12 amino acids. CDR3 nucleotide sequence: TGTGCCAGCAGAGGGACAGCCGAAAAACTGTTTTTT. Its translation: CASRGTAEKLFF.

The chain is built from TRBV4-3 and TRBJ1-4; possible D gene TRBD1, 6 bases. Germline CDR1 is LGHNA and CDR2 is YSLEER. This CDR3 region has 17 residues. Trimming removed 0 bases at V and 8 bases at J, with 19 bases between. The CDR3 DNA is TGCGCCAGCAGCCAAGATCGTGGGGCACAGGGAAGAGAAAAACTGTTTTTT. Residues: CASSQDRGAQGREKLFF.